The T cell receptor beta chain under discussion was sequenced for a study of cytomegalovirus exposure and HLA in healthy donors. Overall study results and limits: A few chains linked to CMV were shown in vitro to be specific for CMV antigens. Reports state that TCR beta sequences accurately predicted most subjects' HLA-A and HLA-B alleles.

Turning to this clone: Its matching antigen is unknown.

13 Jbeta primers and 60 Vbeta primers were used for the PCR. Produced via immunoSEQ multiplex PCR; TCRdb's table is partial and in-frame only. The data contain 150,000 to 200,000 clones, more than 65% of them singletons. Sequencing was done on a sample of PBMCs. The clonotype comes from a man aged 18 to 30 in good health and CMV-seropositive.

CDR3 sequence: CASSPPASGGPYTGELFF. CDR3 bases: TGTGCCAGCTCACCACCGGCTAGCGGGGGGCCTTACACCGGGGAGCTGTTTTTT. V and J are TRBV18 and TRBJ2-2; TRBD2 matches at 11 bases. The CDR3 consists of 18 residues. The germline V gene has CDR1 KGHSH and CDR2 LQKENI. J lost 3 bases, V lost 0 bases, and 6 bases had no gene match.